This TCR beta chain was documented in a study of T cells in Graves' hyperthyroidism and ophthalmopathy. Template material for amplifying TCR beta CDR3 regions consisted of RNA transcripts. First-round RT-PCR of the TCR CDR3 relied on the HTBI primer set. TCRdb re-called the multiplex PCR reads with MiXCR, one entry per CDR3 protein. The sample has hundreds of thousands of distinct CDR3 sequences, over 35% seen once; the top ten hold approximately 31%. This clonotype has more than one count but fewer than ten. The junction shows a germline mismatch at one end, possibly a read error. This CDR3 comprises 18 residues. Per germline, CDR1 SGHTA and CDR2 FQGTGA.

Sequenced input: blood. The V gene is TRBV7-3, the J gene TRBJ2-2; 12 nucleotides align to TRBD1. This clonotype originated in a woman aged 40 to 50 with Graves' hyperthyroidism. The CDR3 here is CASSLGGQGAWDTGELFF. The CDR3 bases are TGCGCCAGCAGCTTAGGGGGACAGGGGGCGTGGGACACCGGGGAGCTGTTTTTT.